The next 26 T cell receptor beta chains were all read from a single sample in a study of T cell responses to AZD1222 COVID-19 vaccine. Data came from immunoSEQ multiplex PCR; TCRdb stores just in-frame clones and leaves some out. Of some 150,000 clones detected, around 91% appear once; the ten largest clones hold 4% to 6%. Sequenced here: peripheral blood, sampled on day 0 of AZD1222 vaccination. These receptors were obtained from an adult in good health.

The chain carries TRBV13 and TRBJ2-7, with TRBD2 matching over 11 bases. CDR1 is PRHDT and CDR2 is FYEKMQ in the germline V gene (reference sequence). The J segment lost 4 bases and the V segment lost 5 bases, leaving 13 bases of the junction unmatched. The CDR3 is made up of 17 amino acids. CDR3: CASSLLAGESGLYEQYF. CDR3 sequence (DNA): TGTGCCAGCAGCCTACTAGCGGGAGAATCGGGATTGTACGAGCAGTACTTC.

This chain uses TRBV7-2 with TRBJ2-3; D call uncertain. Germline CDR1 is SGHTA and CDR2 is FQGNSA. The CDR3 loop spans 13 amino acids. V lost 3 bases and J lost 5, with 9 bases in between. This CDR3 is CASSFGRGDTQYF. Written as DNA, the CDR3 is TGTGCCAGCAGCTTCGGGCGAGGAGATACGCAGTATTTT.

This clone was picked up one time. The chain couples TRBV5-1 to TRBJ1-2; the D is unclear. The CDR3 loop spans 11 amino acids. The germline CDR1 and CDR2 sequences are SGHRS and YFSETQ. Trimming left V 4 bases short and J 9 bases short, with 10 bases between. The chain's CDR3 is CASSDTRSYTF. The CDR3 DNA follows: TGCGCCAGCAGCGACACGAGGAGCTACACCTTC.

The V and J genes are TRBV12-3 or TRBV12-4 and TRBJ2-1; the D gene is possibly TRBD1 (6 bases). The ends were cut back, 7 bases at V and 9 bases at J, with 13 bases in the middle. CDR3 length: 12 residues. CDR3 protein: CASKNRQVEQFF. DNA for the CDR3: TGTGCCAGCAAAAACAGACAGGTTGAGCAGTTCTTC.

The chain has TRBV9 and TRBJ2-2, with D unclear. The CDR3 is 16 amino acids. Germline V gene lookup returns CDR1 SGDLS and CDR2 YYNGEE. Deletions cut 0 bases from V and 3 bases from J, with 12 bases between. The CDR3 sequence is CASSVGAATYTGELFF. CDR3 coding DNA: TGTGCCAGCAGCGTAGGGGCAGCGACTTACACCGGGGAGCTGTTTTTT.

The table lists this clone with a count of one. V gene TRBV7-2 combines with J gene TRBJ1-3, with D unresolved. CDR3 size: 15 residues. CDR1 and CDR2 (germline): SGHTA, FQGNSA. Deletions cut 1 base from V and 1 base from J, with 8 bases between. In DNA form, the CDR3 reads TGTGCCAGCAGCTTAGGAGCGCAATCTGGAAACACCATATATTTT. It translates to CASSLGAQSGNTIYF.

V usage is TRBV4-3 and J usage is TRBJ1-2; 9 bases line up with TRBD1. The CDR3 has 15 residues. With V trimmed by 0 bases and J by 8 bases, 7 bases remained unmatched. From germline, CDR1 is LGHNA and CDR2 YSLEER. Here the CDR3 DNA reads TGCGCCAGCAGCCAAGACCTACAGGGGGCGGGCGGCTACACCTTC. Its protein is CASSQDLQGAGGYTF.

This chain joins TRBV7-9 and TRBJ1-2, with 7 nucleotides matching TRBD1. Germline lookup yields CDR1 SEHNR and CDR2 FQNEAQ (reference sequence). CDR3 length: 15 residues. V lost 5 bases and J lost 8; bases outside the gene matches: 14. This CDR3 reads CASSPSDRASRGYTF. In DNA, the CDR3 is TGTGCCAGCAGCCCGTCAGACAGGGCTAGCCGGGGCTACACCTTC.

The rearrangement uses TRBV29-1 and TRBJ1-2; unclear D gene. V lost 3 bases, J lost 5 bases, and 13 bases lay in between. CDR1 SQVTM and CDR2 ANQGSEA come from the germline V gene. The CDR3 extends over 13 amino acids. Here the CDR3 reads CSVEIGPKYGYTF. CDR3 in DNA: TGCAGCGTTGAGATCGGGCCGAAGTATGGCTACACCTTC.

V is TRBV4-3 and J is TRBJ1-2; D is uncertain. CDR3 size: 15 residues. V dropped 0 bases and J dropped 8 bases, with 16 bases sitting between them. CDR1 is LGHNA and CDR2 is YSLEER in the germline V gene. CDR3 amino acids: CASSQDTVRHMGYTF. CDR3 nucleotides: TGCGCCAGCAGCCAAGATACTGTCAGACACATGGGCTACACCTTC.

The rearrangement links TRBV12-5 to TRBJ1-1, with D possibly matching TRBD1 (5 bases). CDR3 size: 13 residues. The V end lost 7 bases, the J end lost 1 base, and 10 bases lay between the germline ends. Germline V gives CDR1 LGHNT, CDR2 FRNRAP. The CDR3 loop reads CASALQGNTEAFF. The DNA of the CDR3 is TGTGCTAGTGCCCTTCAGGGGAACACTGAAGCTTTCTTT.

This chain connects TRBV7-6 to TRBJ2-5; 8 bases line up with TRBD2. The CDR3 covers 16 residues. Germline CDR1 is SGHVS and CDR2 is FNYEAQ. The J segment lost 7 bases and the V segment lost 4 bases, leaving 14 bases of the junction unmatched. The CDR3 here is CASSSSTRAGARTQYF. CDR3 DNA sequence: TGTGCCAGCAGCTCTAGTACGAGAGCGGGAGCCCGGACCCAGTACTTC.

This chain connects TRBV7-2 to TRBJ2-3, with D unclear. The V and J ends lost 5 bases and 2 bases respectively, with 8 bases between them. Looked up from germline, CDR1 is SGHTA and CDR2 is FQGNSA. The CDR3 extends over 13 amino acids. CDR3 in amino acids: CASSRKFTDTQYF. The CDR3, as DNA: TGTGCCAGCAGCCGTAAATTCACAGATACGCAGTATTTT.

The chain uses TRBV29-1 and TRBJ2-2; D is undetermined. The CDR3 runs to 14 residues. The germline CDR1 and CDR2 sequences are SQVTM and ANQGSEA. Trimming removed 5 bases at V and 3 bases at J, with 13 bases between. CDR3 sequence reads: CSVSLRPDTGELFF. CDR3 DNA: TGCAGCGTTTCTTTGCGTCCGGACACCGGGGAGCTGTTTTTT.

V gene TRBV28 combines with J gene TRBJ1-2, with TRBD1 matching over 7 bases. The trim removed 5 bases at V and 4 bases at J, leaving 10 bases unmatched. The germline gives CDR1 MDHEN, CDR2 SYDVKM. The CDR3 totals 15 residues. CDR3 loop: CASSTTDRKSYGYTF. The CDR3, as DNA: TGTGCCAGCAGTACGACGGACAGGAAGTCCTATGGCTACACCTTC.

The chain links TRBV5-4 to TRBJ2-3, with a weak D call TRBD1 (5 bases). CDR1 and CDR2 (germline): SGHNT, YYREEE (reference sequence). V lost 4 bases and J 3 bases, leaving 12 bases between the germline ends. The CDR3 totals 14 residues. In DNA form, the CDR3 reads TGTGCCAGCAGCGCCGGAAGGGGAACAGATACGCAGTATTTT. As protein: CASSAGRGTDTQYF.

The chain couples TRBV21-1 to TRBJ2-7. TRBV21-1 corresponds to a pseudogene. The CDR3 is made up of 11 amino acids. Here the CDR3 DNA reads TGTGCCAGCAGCAAAAACTACGAGCAGTACTTC. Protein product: CASSKNYEQYF.

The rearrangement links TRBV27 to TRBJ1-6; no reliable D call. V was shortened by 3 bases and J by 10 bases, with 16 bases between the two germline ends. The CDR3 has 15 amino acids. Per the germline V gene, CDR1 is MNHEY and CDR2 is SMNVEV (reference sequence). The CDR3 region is CASSFYGAGGSPLHF. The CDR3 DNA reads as TGTGCCAGCAGTTTTTACGGAGCCGGCGGGTCACCCCTCCACTTT.

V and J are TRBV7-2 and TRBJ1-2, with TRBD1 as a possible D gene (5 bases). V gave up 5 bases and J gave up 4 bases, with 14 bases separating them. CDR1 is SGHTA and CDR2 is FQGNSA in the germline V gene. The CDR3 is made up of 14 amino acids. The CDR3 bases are TGTGCCAGCAGCGAATTGGGACGAGGCTATGGCTACACCTTC. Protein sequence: CASSELGRGYGYTF.

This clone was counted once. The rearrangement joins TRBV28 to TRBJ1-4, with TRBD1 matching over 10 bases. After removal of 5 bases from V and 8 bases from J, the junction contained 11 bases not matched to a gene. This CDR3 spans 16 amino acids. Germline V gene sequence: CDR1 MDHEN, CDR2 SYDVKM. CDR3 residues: CASSRTGGMTGEKLFF. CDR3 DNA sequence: TGTGCCAGCAGTCGGACAGGGGGGATGACGGGGGAAAAACTGTTTTTT.

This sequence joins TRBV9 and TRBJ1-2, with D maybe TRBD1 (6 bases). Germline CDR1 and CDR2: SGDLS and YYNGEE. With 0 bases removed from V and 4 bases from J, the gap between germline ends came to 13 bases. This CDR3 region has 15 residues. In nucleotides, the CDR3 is TGTGCCAGCAGCGTAGAGTGGGGGGGCACCTATGGCTACACCTTC. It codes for CASSVEWGGTYGYTF.

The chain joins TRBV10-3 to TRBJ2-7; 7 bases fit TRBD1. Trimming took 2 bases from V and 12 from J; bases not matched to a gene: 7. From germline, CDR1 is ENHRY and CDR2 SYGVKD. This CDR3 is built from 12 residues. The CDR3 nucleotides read TGTGCCATCAGTGAGCCCGAACAGGGGAGGTACTTC. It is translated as CAISEPEQGRYF.

CDR3 residues: CASSLDTGEQYF. CDR3 DNA: TGTGCCAGCAGCTTGGACACTGGTGAGCAGTACTTC. V gene TRBV7-2 combines with J gene TRBJ2-7, with a possible D match to TRBD1 (5 bases). The CDR3 spans 12 residues. Trimming removed 3 bases at V and 7 bases at J, with 10 bases between. Germline values: CDR1 SGHTA, CDR2 FQGNSA.

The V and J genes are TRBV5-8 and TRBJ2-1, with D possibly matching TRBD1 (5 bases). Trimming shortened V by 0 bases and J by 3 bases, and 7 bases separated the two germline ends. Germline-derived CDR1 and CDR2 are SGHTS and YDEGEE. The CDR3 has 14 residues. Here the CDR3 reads CASSLGQIYNEQFF. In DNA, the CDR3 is TGTGCCAGCAGCTTGGGACAGATCTACAATGAGCAGTTCTTC.

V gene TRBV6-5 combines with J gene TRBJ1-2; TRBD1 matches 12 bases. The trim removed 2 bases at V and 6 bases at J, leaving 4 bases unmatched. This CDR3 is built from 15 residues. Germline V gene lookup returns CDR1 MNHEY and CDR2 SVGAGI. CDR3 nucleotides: TGTGCCAGCAGTTACCCGGGACAGGGGGCGAATGGCTACACCTTC. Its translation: CASSYPGQGANGYTF.

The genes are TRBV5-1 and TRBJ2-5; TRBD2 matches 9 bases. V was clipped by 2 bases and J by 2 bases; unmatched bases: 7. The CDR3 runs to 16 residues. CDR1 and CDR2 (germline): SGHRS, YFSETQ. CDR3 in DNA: TGCGCCAGCAGCTTCAGGCTAGCGGGGTTACAAGAGACCCAGTACTTC. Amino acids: CASSFRLAGLQETQYF.